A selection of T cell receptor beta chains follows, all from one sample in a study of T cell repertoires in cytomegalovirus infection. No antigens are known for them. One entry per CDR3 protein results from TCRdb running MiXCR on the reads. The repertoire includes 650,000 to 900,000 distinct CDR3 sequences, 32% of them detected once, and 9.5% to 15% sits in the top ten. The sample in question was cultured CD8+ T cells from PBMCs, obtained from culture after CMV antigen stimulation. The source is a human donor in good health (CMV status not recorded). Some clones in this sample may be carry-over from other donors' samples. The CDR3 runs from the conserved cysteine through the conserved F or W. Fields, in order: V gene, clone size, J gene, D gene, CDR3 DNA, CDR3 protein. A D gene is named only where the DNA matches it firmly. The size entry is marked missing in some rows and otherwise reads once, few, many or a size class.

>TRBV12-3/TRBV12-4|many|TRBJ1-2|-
TGTGCCAGCAGTTCCAGATTGGGCTACACCTTC
CASSSRLGYTF
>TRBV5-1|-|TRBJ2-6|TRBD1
TGCGCCAGCAGCTTGGAACAGGGGAATCCTGGGGCCAACGTCCTGACTTTC
CASSLEQGNPGANVLTF
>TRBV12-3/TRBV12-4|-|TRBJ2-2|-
TGTGCCAGCACCCACGGGGGTCGGGGGCCCGGGGAGCTGTTTTTT
CASTHGGRGPGELFF
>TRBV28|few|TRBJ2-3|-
TGTGCCAGCACCATAGGGGAGGGGGCAACAGATACGCAGTATTTT
CASTIGEGATDTQYF
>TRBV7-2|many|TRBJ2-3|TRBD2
TGTGCCAGCAGCGAACTAACCCGCGGGGGTGATACGCAGTATTTT
CASSELTRGGDTQYF
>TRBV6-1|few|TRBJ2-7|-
TGTGCCAGCAGTGAAACTTTAATCCGGGTCAGCTCCTACGAGCAGTACTTC
CASSETLIRVSSYEQYF
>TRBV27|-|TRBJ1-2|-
TGTGCCAACAGACCCGGGGGCCCACTCTATGGCTACACCTTC
CANRPGGPLYGYTF
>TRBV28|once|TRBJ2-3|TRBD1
TGTGCCAGCAGTTTCTCCTTCTCGGGACAGGGGCGCCCCACAGATACGCAGTATTTT
CASSFSFSGQGRPTDTQYF
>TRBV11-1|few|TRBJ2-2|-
TGTGCCAGCACATGGAGCAGGAGGGGGACAGGGGAGCTGTTTTTT
CASTWSRRGTGELFF
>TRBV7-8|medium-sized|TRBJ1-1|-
TGTGCCAGCAGCTTAGGGTACCACACTGAAGCTTTCTTT
CASSLGYHTEAFF
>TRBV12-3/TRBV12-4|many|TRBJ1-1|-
TGTGCCAGCACCCCCGGGGCGAACACTGAAGCTTTCTTT
CASTPGANTEAFF
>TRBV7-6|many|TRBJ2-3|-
TGTGCCAGCAGCCACCCCGCGACAGGCACAGATACGCAGTATTTT
CASSHPATGTDTQYF
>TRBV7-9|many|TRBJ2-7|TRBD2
TGTGCCAGCAGCGAGAGCGGGGGGGCCTCCTACGAGCAGTACTTC
CASSESGGASYEQYF
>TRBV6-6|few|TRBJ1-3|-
TGTGCCAGCAGTTCTGGGACGTTCAGGCCTGGAAACACCATATATTTT
CASSSGTFRPGNTIYF
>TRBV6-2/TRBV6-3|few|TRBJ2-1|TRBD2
TGTGCCAGCAAACTTGCGGGGGGGCGCAATGAGCAGTTCTTC
CASKLAGGRNEQFF
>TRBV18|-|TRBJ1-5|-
TGTGCCAGCTCCTCCGACGACGGGGCGGGACGGATCAATCAGCCCCAGCATTTT
CASSSDDGAGRINQPQHF
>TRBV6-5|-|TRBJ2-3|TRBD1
TGTGCCAGCAGTCCGGGACAGGGCACAGATTCGCAGTATTTT
CASSPGQGTDSQYF
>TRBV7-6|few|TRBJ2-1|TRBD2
TGTGCCAGCAGCTTCGCAGAGAGAGCGGGGGGCGAGGGAAATGAGCAGTTCTTC
CASSFAERAGGEGNEQFF
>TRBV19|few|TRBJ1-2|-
TGTGCCAGTAGCAGGAGGGTAAACTATGGCTACACCTTC
CASSRRVNYGYTF
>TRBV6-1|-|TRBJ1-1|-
TGTGCCAGCAGTGAAGGGCGGACTGAAGCTTTCTTT
CASSEGRTEAFF
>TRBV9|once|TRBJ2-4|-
TGTGCCAGCAGCGCATCCGGTGCGGGGATGACAAAAGATAGGATTCAGTACTTC
CASSASGAGMTKDRIQYF
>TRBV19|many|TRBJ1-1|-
TGTGCCAGTAGTATCGGGTTTAAGACTGAAGCTTTCTTT
CASSIGFKTEAFF
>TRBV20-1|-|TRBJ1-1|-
TGCAGTGCGATTTCAGGGACTGATTTTCCTGAAGCTTTCTTT
CSAISGTDFPEAFF
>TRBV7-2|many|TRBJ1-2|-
TGTGCCAGCAGCCTTATCGGGGGGAGTAACTATGGCTACACCTTC
CASSLIGGSNYGYTF
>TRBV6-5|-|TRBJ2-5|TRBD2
TGTGCCAGCAGTTACTTTAGCGGGGGTCGGGCAGAGACCCAGTACTTC
CASSYFSGGRAETQYF
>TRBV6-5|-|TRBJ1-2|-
TGTGCCAGCAGTTTGCACCCCTGGGAGAACTATGGCTACACCTTC
CASSLHPWENYGYTF
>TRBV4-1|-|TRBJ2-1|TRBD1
TGTGCCAGCAGCCAAGGAACAGGGGACAATGAGCAGTTCTTC
CASSQGTGDNEQFF
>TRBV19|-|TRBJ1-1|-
TGTGCCAATAAAGGGCGGGGAGAAAACACTGAAGCTTTCTTT
CANKGRGENTEAFF
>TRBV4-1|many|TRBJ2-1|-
TGTGCCAGCAGCCCGACAGGCTACAATGAGCAGTTCTTC
CASSPTGYNEQFF
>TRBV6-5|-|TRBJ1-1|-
TGTGCCAGCATCGATTCTGACACTGAAGCTTTCTTT
CASIDSDTEAFF
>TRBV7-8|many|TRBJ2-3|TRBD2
TGTGCCAGCAGCTCTCCAGGGCTAGCGGGGTTGGATACGCAGTATTTT
CASSSPGLAGLDTQYF
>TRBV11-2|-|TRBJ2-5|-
TGTGCCAGCAGCTTAGTGGGGGCCACCCAAGAGACCCAGTACTTC
CASSLVGATQETQYF
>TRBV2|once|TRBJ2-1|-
TGTGCCAGCAGTGACCCCCCGGACAGTAATGAGCAGTTCTTC
CASSDPPDSNEQFF
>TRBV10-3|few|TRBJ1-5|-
TGTGCCATCAGTGATCGGGGGGCCGGTCAGCCCCAGCATTTT
CAISDRGAGQPQHF
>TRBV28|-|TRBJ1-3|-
TGTGCCAGCGTGACAGGATCTGGAAACACCATATATTTT
CASVTGSGNTIYF
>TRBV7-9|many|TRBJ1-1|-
TGTGCCAGCAAAACAGGGAACACTGAAGCTTTCTTT
CASKTGNTEAFF
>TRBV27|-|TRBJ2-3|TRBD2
TGTGCCAGCAGCAATCCCTTGACTAGCGGGACAGATACGCAGTATTTT
CASSNPLTSGTDTQYF
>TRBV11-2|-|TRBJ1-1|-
TGTGCCAGCAGCTTAGTTCCAGGACGCACTGAAGCTTTCTTT
CASSLVPGRTEAFF
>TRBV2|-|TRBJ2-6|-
TGTGCCACCCTCTACCAGGGGAACGACGTTGGGGCCAACGTCCTGACTTTC
CATLYQGNDVGANVLTF
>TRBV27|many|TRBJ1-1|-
TGTGCCAGCAGTCTAACGTCGAACACTGAAGCTTTCTTT
CASSLTSNTEAFF
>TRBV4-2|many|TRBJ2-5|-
TGTGCCAGCAGCCAAGATAATGAGGGATTCGAGACCCAGTACTTC
CASSQDNEGFETQYF
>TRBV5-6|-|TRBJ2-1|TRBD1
TGTGCCAGCAGCGATCGGACAGGGAGCCGCCCTTACAATGAGCAGTTCTTC
CASSDRTGSRPYNEQFF
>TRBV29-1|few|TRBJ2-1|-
TGCAGCGTTCGTGGGAATGAGCAGTTCTTC
CSVRGNEQFF
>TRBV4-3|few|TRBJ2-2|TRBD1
TGCGCCAGCAGCCAGGGCTTGGGACAGGGATACACCGGGGAGCTGTTTTTT
CASSQGLGQGYTGELFF
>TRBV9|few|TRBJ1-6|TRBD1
TGTGCCAGCAGCGTTGGGGGACAGGGGAGAACGAATTCACCCCTCCACTTT
CASSVGGQGRTNSPLHF
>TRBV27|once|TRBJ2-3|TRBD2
TGTGCCAGCAGTTATACTAGCGGGGTGACAGATACGCAGTATTTT
CASSYTSGVTDTQYF
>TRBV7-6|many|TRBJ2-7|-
TGTGCCAGCAGCTCCGACAGGCTGGGGGACGAGCAGTACTTC
CASSSDRLGDEQYF
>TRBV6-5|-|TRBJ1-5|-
TGTGCCAGCAGTTACGCTGCAGACAGCAATCAGCCCCAGCATTTT
CASSYAADSNQPQHF
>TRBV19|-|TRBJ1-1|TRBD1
TGTGTCAGTAGGGACAGTTCGTGGACTGAAGCTTTCTTT
CVSRDSSWTEAFF
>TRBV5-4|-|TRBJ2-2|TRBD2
TGTGCCAGCAGCCCGCCGGGACTAGGGCCCGGGGAGCTGTTTTTT
CASSPPGLGPGELFF
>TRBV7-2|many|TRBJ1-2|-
TGTGCCAGCAGCCCAACGGCCACGAACTATGGCTACACCTTC
CASSPTATNYGYTF
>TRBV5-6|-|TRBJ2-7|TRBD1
TGTGCCAGCGCGGGACAGGGGAATCGGTACGAGCAGTACTTC
CASAGQGNRYEQYF
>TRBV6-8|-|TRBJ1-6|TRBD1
TGTGCCAGCAATCCCCGACAGGGGTCGAACTCACCCCTCCACTTT
CASNPRQGSNSPLHF
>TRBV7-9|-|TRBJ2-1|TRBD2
TGTGCCAGCAGCGGAACCAGCGGGGGGGCCCGTTTTGAGCAGTTCTTC
CASSGTSGGARFEQFF
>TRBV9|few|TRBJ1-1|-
TGTGCCAGCACCAACAGGGAAGAAGCTTTCTTT
CASTNREEAFF
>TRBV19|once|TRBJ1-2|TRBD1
TGTGCCAGTAGTGGCCGGGACAGCTTTAACTATGGCTACACCTTC
CASSGRDSFNYGYTF